The T cell receptor beta chain under discussion was sequenced for a study of vaccination effects on CD4 cells after COVID-19. Background on the study: It was a median of 72 days after the second dose that post-vaccine samples were obtained.

Sequenced by immunoSEQ multiplex PCR; TCRdb stores in-frame clones only, minus some. The sample records approximately 66,000 clones, roughly four fifths being singletons. The study's findings and limits: Pronounced clonal contraction occurred in clones induced by infection and by vaccine late after vaccination. There were few convalescent patients in the study and no early post-infection timepoints.

Points on this clone: The antigen is unknown.

Once cultured for about 9 days, the cells underwent separation to obtain CD4+ T cells. The cohort was immunized with two doses of either the BNT162b2 or mRNA-1273 vaccine. None of the vaccinated had previously contracted SARS-CoV-2, and their nucleocapsid antibodies tested negative. Sequenced material: CD4+ T cells from PBMCs cultured without peptide, taken after COVID-19 vaccination. This TCR was recovered from a human donor who received a COVID-19 vaccine.

As DNA, the CDR3 is TGTGCCAGTAAGGGGCCTCGGATTAATGGCTACACCTTC. Its protein product is CASKGPRINGYTF. This chain links TRBV6-5 with TRBJ1-2, with a weak D call TRBD1 (5 bases). Trimming pared 9 bases from V and 6 bases from J, leaving 17 bases between. The CDR3 consists of 13 residues. Germline V gene data show CDR1 as MNHEY and CDR2 as SVGAGI.